Listed here are 4 T cell receptor beta chains from one sample, sequenced in a study of cytomegalovirus exposure and HLA in healthy donors. It was with 60 Vbeta and 13 Jbeta primers that the PCR ran. Method: immunoSEQ multiplex PCR; TCRdb's copy keeps in-frame clones and lacks some. Its table records about 99,000 clones. Sequencing input: PBMCs. The source is a middle-aged man in good health and CMV-seronegative.

The V and J genes are TRBV18 and TRBJ2-5; D might be TRBD2 (5 bases). The CDR3 length is 14 residues. Trimming left V 0 bases short and J 3 bases short, with 8 bases between. CDR1 KGHSH and CDR2 LQKENI come from the germline V gene. CDR3 DNA sequence: TGTGCCAGCTCACCACCGAATAGCGAAGAGACCCAGTACTTC. Translated: CASSPPNSEETQYF.

The rearrangement links TRBV7-6 to TRBJ2-5; TRBD2 matches 7 bases. Per the germline V gene, CDR1 is SGHVS and CDR2 is FNYEAQ. The CDR3 is made up of 15 amino acids. J gave up 1 base and V 1 base, and 3 bases lay outside the gene matches. The CDR3 loop is CASSLVPSGQETQYF. CDR3 bases: TGTGCCAGCAGCTTAGTCCCTAGCGGCCAAGAGACCCAGTACTTC.

The V gene is TRBV20-1, the J gene TRBJ2-1; weak D call: TRBD2 (5 bases). The V gene lost 0 bases and the J gene lost 10 bases, with 7 bases spanning the gap. Looked up from germline, CDR1 is DFQATT and CDR2 is SNEGSKA (reference sequence). The CDR3 spans 11 residues. The CDR3 nucleotides read TGCAGTGCTAGAGATACGGGGGAGCAGTTCTTC. Amino acids: CSARDTGEQFF.

The chain employs TRBV19 and TRBJ2-7; a weak D match, TRBD2 (5 bases). This CDR3 spans 13 amino acids. Trimming removed 5 bases at V and 6 bases at J, with 14 bases between. Germline V gene data show CDR1 as LNHDA and CDR2 as SQIVND (reference sequence). The DNA for the CDR3 is TGTGCCAGTAGTTGGACGGCGAGCGGCGAGCAGTACTTC. As protein: CASSWTASGEQYF.